This T cell receptor beta chain was recovered during a study of T-cell reconstitution after alpha-beta-depleted transplantation in children. Broader study findings: Several hundred graft clones that had expanded were reportedly the source of alpha-beta T cells about two months after transplant. Newly produced T cells mostly accounted for T-cell counts and diversity one year post-transplant. Elevated TCRbeta diversity at day 60 was traced, in some patients, to surviving recipient T cells and thymic progenitors.

Many counts were recorded for this clonotype. Its antigen is undetermined. As it was prepared, the TCRbeta library received unique molecular identifiers. From the PCR reads, TCRdb called clonotypes with MiXCR, one entry per CDR3 protein. The data show fewer than 700,000 distinct CDR3 sequences, with approximately 13% seen just once and about 2% held by the top ten. This TCR was sampled from a male patient younger than 18 who had a stem cell transplant for acute myeloid leukemia, so the T cells may come from the graft donor. The material was PBMCs, mostly from graft donor cells, obtained 360 days after TCRalphabeta/CD19-depleted stem cell transplant.

In DNA, the CDR3 is TGTGCCACCAGTGATTTGGGCAGGGCACAAGAGACCCAGTACTTC. Protein product: CATSDLGRAQETQYF. The chain carries TRBV24-1 and TRBJ2-5; a weak D match, TRBD1 (5 bases). V dropped 0 bases and J dropped 2 bases, with 9 bases sitting between them. CDR1 is KGHDR and CDR2 is SFDVKD in the germline V gene. The CDR3 covers 15 residues.